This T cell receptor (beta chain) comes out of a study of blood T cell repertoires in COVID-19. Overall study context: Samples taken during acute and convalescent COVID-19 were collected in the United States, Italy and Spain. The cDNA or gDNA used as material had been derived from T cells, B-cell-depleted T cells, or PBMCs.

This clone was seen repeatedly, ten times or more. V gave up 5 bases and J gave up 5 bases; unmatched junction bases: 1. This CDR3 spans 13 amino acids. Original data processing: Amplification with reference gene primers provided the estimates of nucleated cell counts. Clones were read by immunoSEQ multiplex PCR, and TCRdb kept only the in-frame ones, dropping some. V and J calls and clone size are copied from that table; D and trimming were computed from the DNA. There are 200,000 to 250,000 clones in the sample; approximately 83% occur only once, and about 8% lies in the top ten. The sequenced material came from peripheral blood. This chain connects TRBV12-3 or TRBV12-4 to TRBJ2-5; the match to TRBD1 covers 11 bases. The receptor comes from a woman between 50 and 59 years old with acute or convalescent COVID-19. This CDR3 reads CASSGDRGETQYF. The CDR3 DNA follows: TGTGCCAGCAGTGGGGACAGGGGGGAGACCCAGTACTTC.